A selection of T cell receptor beta chains follows, all from one sample in a study of blood T cell repertoires in COVID-19. Assay: immunoSEQ multiplex PCR; the TCRdb copy retains only in-frame clones and omits some. The profile shows about 80,000 clones, 87% of them singletons. Sequencing was carried out using peripheral blood. These TCRs come from a man aged 25 to 45 with acute or convalescent COVID-19. The CDR3 runs from the conserved cysteine through the conserved F or W. Fields, in order: clone size, J gene, D gene, V gene, CDR3 protein, CDR3 DNA. The D gene is left open where the match is weak. Clone size, where shown, is once, few, many, or a class for clones that have expanded.

NA | TRBJ1-4 | NA | TRBV7-2 | CASSLGSRRYNEKLFF | TGTGCCAGCAGCTTAGGTTCCCGCAGATATAATGAAAAACTGTTTTTT
NA | TRBJ2-3 | NA | TRBV5-1 | CASSLDGTSTDTQYF | TGCGCCAGCAGCTTAGACGGGACTAGCACAGATACGCAGTATTTT
NA | TRBJ2-3 | NA | TRBV19 | CASSIGGGLGTDTQYF | TGTGCCAGTAGTATTGGAGGGGGCCTCGGCACAGATACGCAGTATTTT
NA | TRBJ2-7 | NA | TRBV10-3 | CASSGDSYEQYF | TGTGCCTCGTCGGGGGATTCCTACGAGCAGTACTTC
NA | TRBJ1-6 | TRBD1 | TRBV30 | CAWSVGQGVNNSPLHF | TGTGCCTGGAGTGTCGGACAGGGGGTAAATAATTCACCCCTCCACTTT
NA | TRBJ2-1 | TRBD1 | TRBV6-2/TRBV6-3 | CASSFGTGVNEQFF | TGTGCCAGCAGTTTTGGGACAGGGGTAAATGAGCAGTTCTTC
NA | TRBJ2-6 | TRBD2 | TRBV19 | CASSRSIAGFSGANVLTF | TGTGCCAGTAGTAGGTCAATAGCGGGATTCTCTGGGGCCAACGTCCTGACTTTC
NA | TRBJ2-7 | TRBD2 | TRBV25-1 | CASKTRTSEYEQYF | TGTGCCAGTAAAACTCGGACTAGCGAGTACGAGCAGTACTTC
NA | TRBJ1-1 | TRBD1 | TRBV7-3 | CASSLTGGLNTEAFF | TGTGCCAGCAGCCTGACAGGGGGCCTGAACACTGAAGCTTTCTTT
once | TRBJ1-4 | NA | TRBV7-2 | CASSLDRGKLFF | TGTGCCAGCAGCTTGGACAGAGGAAAACTGTTTTTT
NA | TRBJ1-1 | TRBD1 | TRBV7-2 | CASSRDRDTEAFF | TGTGCCAGCAGCCGCGACAGGGACACTGAAGCTTTCTTT
few | TRBJ2-7 | NA | TRBV25-1 | CASSDNYEQYF | TGTGCCAGCAGTGACAACTACGAGCAGTACTTC
NA | TRBJ2-1 | TRBD2 | TRBV7-9 | CASSSPRTSGVLWEQFF | TGTGCCAGCAGCTCCCCAAGGACTAGCGGGGTACTATGGGAGCAGTTCTTC
NA | TRBJ1-6 | NA | TRBV10-1 | CASSLSFNSPLHF | TGCGCCAGCAGTTTGAGTTTTAATTCACCCCTCCACTTT
NA | TRBJ2-3 | TRBD1 | TRBV10-3 | CAISLDGTGTDTQYF | TGTGCCATCAGCCTGGACGGGACAGGCACAGATACGCAGTATTTT
NA | TRBJ2-2 | TRBD2 | TRBV28 | CASSFSTSGRDTGELFF | TGTGCCAGCAGTTTTTCGACTAGCGGGAGGGACACCGGGGAGCTGTTTTTT
NA | TRBJ2-7 | TRBD1 | TRBV19 | CASSMTGAVYEQYF | TGTGCCAGTAGTATGACAGGGGCGGTATACGAGCAGTACTTC
NA | TRBJ1-2 | TRBD1 | TRBV24-1 | CATSETYARTGAGYTF | TGTGCCACCAGTGAAACATACGCTAGGACAGGGGCCGGCTACACCTTC
NA | TRBJ1-3 | TRBD1 | TRBV12-5 | CASGLRGQGAGNTIYF | TGTGCTAGTGGTTTGAGGGGACAGGGGGCTGGAAACACCATATATTTT
NA | TRBJ1-5 | NA | TRBV9 | CASSQRRGSGRPQHF | TGTGCCAGCAGCCAACGCCGGGGATCGGGTCGGCCCCAGCATTTT
NA | TRBJ2-7 | NA | TRBV6-2/TRBV6-3 | CASSYGGAGIYEQYF | TGTGCCAGCAGTTACGGCGGGGCGGGGATCTACGAGCAGTACTTC
NA | TRBJ2-7 | TRBD1 | TRBV7-9 | CASSLMTGRTSYEQYF | TGTGCCAGCAGCTTGATGACAGGGCGAACATCCTACGAGCAGTACTTC
once | TRBJ1-4 | NA | TRBV9 | CASSVAGGLREKLFF | TGTGCCAGCAGCGTAGCGGGGGGGCTTAGGGAAAAACTGTTTTTT
NA | TRBJ1-4 | NA | TRBV18 | CASSAGRGATNEKLFF | TGTGCCAGCTCAGCAGGCCGGGGAGCAACTAATGAAAAACTGTTTTTT
NA | TRBJ1-5 | TRBD1 | TRBV6-1 | CASSETGTDNQPQHF | TGTGCCAGCAGTGAGACGGGGACAGACAATCAGCCCCAGCATTTT